These 14 T cell receptor beta chains share one sample of origin, sequenced in a study of T-cell reconstitution after alpha-beta-depleted transplantation in children. Molecular barcoding with unique molecular identifiers was used for the TCRbeta library. A single record per CDR3 protein comes from TCRdb applying MiXCR to the PCR reads. The sample lists about 91,000 distinct CDR3 sequences; 7% to 9% were seen once. The sequencing used PBMCs from the stem cell graft donor, collected from the stem cell graft. Receptors originate from a human donor who donated a stem cell graft to a child with congenital amegakaryocytic thrombocytopenia.

This clonotype came up many times. The chain carries TRBV27 and TRBJ2-2, with 7 bases that match TRBD2. CDR1 is MNHEY, CDR2 SMNVEV, per germline (reference sequence). V dropped 5 bases and J dropped 4; count of bases not matched to a gene: 7. The CDR3 consists of 15 residues. The CDR3 nucleotides are TGTGCCAGCAGTAGAAAACCGGGAGGCACCGGGGAGCTGTTTTTT. This encodes CASSRKPGGTGELFF.

This clonotype came up many times. The chain combines TRBV12-3 or TRBV12-4 with TRBJ2-7; 10 bases are shared with TRBD2. Trimming removed 3 bases from V and 6 bases from J; junction bases left unmatched: 5. The CDR3 extends over 14 amino acids. CDR3 residues: CASSFGSGRIEQYF. For the CDR3, the DNA is TGTGCCAGCAGTTTTGGTAGCGGGAGGATCGAGCAGTACTTC.

This clonotype was recorded a few times. This chain links TRBV28 with TRBJ2-5, with D perhaps matching TRBD1 or TRBD2 (6 bases each). Germline V gives CDR1 MDHEN, CDR2 SYDVKM. Deletions cut 4 bases from V and 5 bases from J, with 17 bases between. The CDR3 loop spans 15 amino acids. The CDR3 sequence: CASSSFKGEAETQYF. For the CDR3, the DNA is TGTGCCAGCAGTTCCTTCAAGGGGGAGGCCGAGACCCAGTACTTC.

This clonotype was counted at least ten times. The chain links TRBV7-9 to TRBJ1-5; D is possibly TRBD1 (5 bases). Germline V lookup: CDR1 SEHNR, CDR2 FQNEAQ (reference sequence). This CDR3 has 13 residues. V lost 1 base and J 6 bases, leaving 7 bases between the germline ends. The CDR3: CASSLGGTQPQHF. In nucleotides, the CDR3 is TGTGCCAGCAGCTTAGGGGGGACTCAGCCCCAGCATTTT.

This clonotype was recorded at least ten times. The J gene is TRBJ2-1, the V gene TRBV28; the match to TRBD2 covers 13 bases. V shed 5 bases and J 9 bases; nucleotides not matched to a gene: 4. CDR1 is MDHEN and CDR2 is SYDVKM in the germline V gene. The CDR3 is 14 amino acids. In DNA, the CDR3 is TGTGCCAGCAGTAAGGGACTAGCGGGACCTGAGCAGTTCTTC. It encodes CASSKGLAGPEQFF.

At least ten counts were recorded for this clonotype. One end of the junction does not line up with germline, which may come from a read error. V gene TRBV12-3 or TRBV12-4 combines with J gene TRBJ2-1, with D maybe TRBD2 (5 bases). CDR3 size: 14 residues. The CDR3 reads CASSFLASYNERFF. CDR3 DNA sequence: TGTGCCAGCAGTTTCCTAGCCTCCTACAATGAGCGGTTCTTC.

This clonotype was recorded many times. The chain joins TRBV12-3 or TRBV12-4 to TRBJ2-7; D not certain. The CDR3 spans 10 residues. The germline V and J ends were trimmed by 9 bases and 2 bases, with 5 bases remaining between them. The CDR3, as DNA: TGTGCCAGTAGCACCTACGAGCAGTACTTC. This encodes CASSTYEQYF.

The sample holds many counts of this clonotype. The V and J genes are TRBV5-1 and TRBJ2-7, with TRBD1 matching 7 bases. V dropped 2 bases and J dropped 4; count of bases not matched to a gene: 3. The germline gives CDR1 SGHRS, CDR2 YFSETQ. This CDR3 is 13 amino acids long. The chain's CDR3 is CASSLSQGYEQYF. The CDR3 DNA is TGCGCCAGCAGCTTATCACAGGGGTACGAGCAGTACTTC. Full variable domain (rest looked up from reference TRBV5-1 and TRBJ2-7): KAGVTQTPRYLIKTRGQQVTLSCSPISGHRSVSWYQQTPGQGLQFLFEYFSETQRNKGNFPGRFSGRQFSNSRSEMNVSTLELGDSALYLCASSLSQGYEQYFGPGTRLTVT.

There are many counts of this clonotype. This chain connects TRBV2 to TRBJ2-5; D not resolved. The CDR3 has 12 amino acids. V lost 6 bases, J lost 5 bases, and 10 bases lay in between. The germline CDR1 and CDR2 sequences are SNHLY and FYNNEI. CDR3 bases: TGTGCCAGCAGAATCACCTTTGAGACCCAGTACTTC. Its translation is CASRITFETQYF.

Ten or more counts support this clonotype. The chain employs TRBV7-2 and TRBJ2-3; 8 positions match TRBD2. Germline V gives CDR1 SGHTA, CDR2 FQGNSA. The CDR3 is 14 amino acids. V lost 2 bases and J lost 8; bases outside the gene matches: 6. The CDR3 here is CASSLTAGEATQYF. The CDR3 coding sequence is TGTGCCAGCAGCTTAACAGCGGGAGAGGCTACGCAGTATTTT.

This clonotype turned up a few times. The chain has TRBV11-2 and TRBJ2-7; TRBD2 matches at 15 bases. The length of the CDR3 is 15 residues. Germline CDR1 and CDR2: SGHAT and FQNNGV. The ends lost 5 bases at V and 4 bases at J; junction bases unmatched: 3. Written as DNA, the CDR3 is TGTGCCAGCAGCCTAGGACTAGCGGGGGGGTACGAGCAGTACTTC. The encoded protein is CASSLGLAGGYEQYF.

The genes are TRBV20-1 and TRBJ1-1; D is perhaps TRBD1 (6 bases). Trimming took off 3 bases at V and 10 bases at J, with 12 bases between the two ends. This CDR3 comprises 11 residues. CDR1 and CDR2 (germline): DFQATT, SNEGSKA (reference sequence). The CDR3 nucleotides read TGCAGTGCTAGGGGGGGCGGCCGAGCTTTCTTT. It translates to CSARGGGRAFF.

This chain joins TRBV25-1 and TRBJ1-2, with 10 bases aligning to TRBD1. With 3 bases clipped from V and 6 bases from J, the junction kept 7 bases outside the gene matches. Germline V gene sequence: CDR1 MGHDK, CDR2 SYGVNS. The CDR3 has 15 residues. CDR3 residues: CASSDPGQGPHGYTF. In DNA form, the CDR3 reads TGTGCCAGCAGTGATCCGGGACAGGGGCCCCATGGCTACACCTTC.

This clonotype was seen ten or more times. CDR3 amino acids: CASSLVLGAPQHF. For the CDR3, the DNA is TGTGCCAGCAGCTTGGTCTTGGGAGCGCCCCAGCATTTT. This chain links TRBV5-5 with TRBJ1-5, with D unclear. The V end was cut by 0 bases, the J end by 9 bases, with 10 bases between. Germline CDR1 and CDR2: SGHKS and YYEKEE (reference sequence). CDR3 size: 13 residues.